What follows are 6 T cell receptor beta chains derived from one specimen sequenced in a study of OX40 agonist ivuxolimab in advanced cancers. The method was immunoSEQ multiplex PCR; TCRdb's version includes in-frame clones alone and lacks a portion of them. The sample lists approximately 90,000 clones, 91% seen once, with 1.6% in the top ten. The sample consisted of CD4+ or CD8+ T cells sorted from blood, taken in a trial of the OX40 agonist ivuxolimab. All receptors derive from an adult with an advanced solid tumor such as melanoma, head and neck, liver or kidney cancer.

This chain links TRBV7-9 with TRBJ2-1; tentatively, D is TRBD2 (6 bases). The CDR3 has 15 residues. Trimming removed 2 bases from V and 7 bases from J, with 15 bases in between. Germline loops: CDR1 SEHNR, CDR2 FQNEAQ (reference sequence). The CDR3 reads CASSLLSGAPNEQFF. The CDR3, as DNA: TGTGCCAGCAGCTTATTGTCGGGAGCACCAAATGAGCAGTTCTTC.

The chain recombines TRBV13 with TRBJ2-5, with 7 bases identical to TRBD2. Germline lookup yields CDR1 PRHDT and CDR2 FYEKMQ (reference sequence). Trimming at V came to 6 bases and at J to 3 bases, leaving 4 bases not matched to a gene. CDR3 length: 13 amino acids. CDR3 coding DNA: TGTGCCAGCAGGTGGGAGGGAGAAGAGACCCAGTACTTC. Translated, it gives CASRWEGEETQYF.

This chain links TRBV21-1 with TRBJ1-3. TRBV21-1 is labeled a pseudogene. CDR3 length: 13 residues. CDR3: CARLGPYRNTIYF. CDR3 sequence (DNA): TGTGCCAGACTGGGACCTTACCGGAACACCATATATTTT.

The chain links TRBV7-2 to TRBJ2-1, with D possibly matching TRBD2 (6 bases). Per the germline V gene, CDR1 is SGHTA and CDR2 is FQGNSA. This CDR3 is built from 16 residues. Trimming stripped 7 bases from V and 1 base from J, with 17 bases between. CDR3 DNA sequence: TGTGCCAGCACGCTTCGTGGGGCGGGATCCTACAATGAGCAGTTCTTC. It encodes CASTLRGAGSYNEQFF. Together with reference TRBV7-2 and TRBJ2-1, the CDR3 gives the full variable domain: GAGVSQSPSNKVTEKGKDVELRCDPISGHTALYWYRQSLGQGLEFLIYFQGNSAPDKSGLPSDRFSAERTGGSVSTLTIQRTQQEDSAVYLCASTLRGAGSYNEQFFGPGTRLTVL.

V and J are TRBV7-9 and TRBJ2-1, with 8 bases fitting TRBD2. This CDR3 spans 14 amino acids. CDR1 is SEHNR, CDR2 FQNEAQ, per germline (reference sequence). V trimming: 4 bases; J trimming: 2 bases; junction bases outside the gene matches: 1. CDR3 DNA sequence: TGTGCCAGCAGCTCGGGACTAGCCTACAATGAGCAGTTCTTC. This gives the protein CASSSGLAYNEQFF.

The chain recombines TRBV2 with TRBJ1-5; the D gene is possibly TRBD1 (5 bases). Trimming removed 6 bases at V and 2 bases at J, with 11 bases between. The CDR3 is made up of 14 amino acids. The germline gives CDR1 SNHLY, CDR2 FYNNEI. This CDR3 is CASSYGGGNQPQHF. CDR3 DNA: TGTGCCAGCAGCTACGGAGGGGGCAATCAGCCCCAGCATTTT.